A selection of T cell receptor beta chains follows, all from one sample in a study of beta chain features in type 1 diabetes. Profiling relied on immunoSEQ multiplex PCR, and the TCRdb table lists in-frame clones only, not all of them. This sample has 250,000 to 350,000 clones; 14% to 15% occur once, and the top ten carry 0.015% to 0.017%. The sequenced sample was naive CD4+ T cells from blood. Every receptor here comes from a young man with type 1 diabetes. The conserved cysteine and the conserved F or W are not part of the CDR3 here. The order of the fields is J gene, V gene, D gene, CDR3 protein. The D gene is left open where the match is weak.

j_call: TRBJ2-1; v_call: TRBV19; d_call: TRBD1; cdr3_aa: ASSPRGTGPNRHNEQF
j_call: TRBJ1-2; v_call: TRBV9; d_call: .; cdr3_aa: ASSFEVNYGYT
j_call: TRBJ2-3; v_call: TRBV25-1; d_call: .; cdr3_aa: ASSEVGRVMVRGTQY
j_call: TRBJ1-1; v_call: TRBV19; d_call: TRBD1; cdr3_aa: ASRDRTYTEAF
j_call: TRBJ1-2; v_call: TRBV7-9; d_call: TRBD1; cdr3_aa: ASSLMEGQDLHGYT
j_call: TRBJ1-1; v_call: TRBV6-6; d_call: .; cdr3_aa: ASWGVMNTEAF
j_call: TRBJ2-2; v_call: TRBV30; d_call: TRBD2; cdr3_aa: AWFGLAGGPGELF
j_call: TRBJ2-5; v_call: TRBV5-4; d_call: .; cdr3_aa: ASSLPFQETQY
j_call: TRBJ1-2; v_call: TRBV7-2; d_call: TRBD1; cdr3_aa: ASSLGPGTGGYT
j_call: TRBJ2-3; v_call: TRBV7-7; d_call: TRBD2; cdr3_aa: ASSSSGGTDTQY
j_call: TRBJ2-2; v_call: TRBV7-2; d_call: .; cdr3_aa: ASSFMGVTNTGELF
j_call: TRBJ2-3; v_call: TRBV6-4; d_call: .; cdr3_aa: ASSDRDSAQY
j_call: TRBJ2-4; v_call: TRBV6-6; d_call: TRBD1; cdr3_aa: ASSPTGGGAKNIQY
j_call: TRBJ2-7; v_call: TRBV6-1; d_call: TRBD1; cdr3_aa: ASSGPRDRPTYEQY
j_call: TRBJ2-5; v_call: TRBV7-6; d_call: TRBD2; cdr3_aa: ASRPGTSGVGETQY
j_call: TRBJ2-5; v_call: TRBV16; d_call: .; cdr3_aa: ASSQFRETQY
j_call: TRBJ2-5; v_call: TRBV2; d_call: .; cdr3_aa: ASSREYQETQY
j_call: TRBJ2-2; v_call: TRBV2; d_call: .; cdr3_aa: ASREGPELF
j_call: TRBJ2-7; v_call: TRBV18; d_call: TRBD2; cdr3_aa: ASSPRTSGGDEQY
j_call: TRBJ1-5; v_call: TRBV18; d_call: .; cdr3_aa: ASSPRGGPGNQPQH
j_call: TRBJ1-1; v_call: TRBV27; d_call: .; cdr3_aa: ASSYAGDTEAF
j_call: TRBJ2-4; v_call: TRBV30; d_call: TRBD2; cdr3_aa: AWSILAGVGNIQY
j_call: TRBJ2-1; v_call: TRBV11-2; d_call: TRBD1; cdr3_aa: ASSLSRQGLVGRNEQF
j_call: TRBJ2-7; v_call: TRBV11-3; d_call: TRBD2; cdr3_aa: ASSPLAGAGYEQY
j_call: TRBJ2-1; v_call: TRBV30; d_call: TRBD2; cdr3_aa: AWAGWEGSYNEQF
j_call: TRBJ1-2; v_call: TRBV6-5; d_call: .; cdr3_aa: ASSTGNYGYT
j_call: TRBJ2-1; v_call: TRBV19; d_call: .; cdr3_aa: ASRWGSAGWSYNEQF
j_call: TRBJ2-7; v_call: TRBV5-1; d_call: TRBD2; cdr3_aa: ASSSLAGNTYEQY
j_call: TRBJ1-5; v_call: TRBV19; d_call: TRBD1; cdr3_aa: ASSRGRQPQH
j_call: TRBJ2-3; v_call: TRBV5-1; d_call: .; cdr3_aa: ASSYGQPGTDTQY
j_call: TRBJ2-4; v_call: TRBV7-9; d_call: .; cdr3_aa: ASSSPVEEQNIQY
j_call: TRBJ2-1; v_call: TRBV2; d_call: TRBD2; cdr3_aa: ASSLSGGPGYEQF
j_call: TRBJ2-7; v_call: TRBV7-2; d_call: .; cdr3_aa: ASSLAWGDEQY
j_call: TRBJ1-2; v_call: TRBV28; d_call: .; cdr3_aa: ASSSYRDQGFYGYT
j_call: TRBJ2-3; v_call: TRBV29-1; d_call: .; cdr3_aa: SVDWTTDTQY
j_call: TRBJ2-2; v_call: TRBV11-2; d_call: .; cdr3_aa: ASSPGFGELF
j_call: TRBJ2-5; v_call: TRBV18; d_call: TRBD2; cdr3_aa: ASSQAGEVETQY
j_call: TRBJ1-5; v_call: TRBV30; d_call: .; cdr3_aa: AWAAGNQPQH
j_call: TRBJ1-1; v_call: TRBV4-3; d_call: TRBD1; cdr3_aa: ASSRTYTGGGPRTEAF
j_call: TRBJ2-2; v_call: TRBV4-3; d_call: TRBD1; cdr3_aa: ASSQFSGTGVAGELF
j_call: TRBJ2-1; v_call: TRBV7-8; d_call: TRBD1; cdr3_aa: ASSLSRTGGFNEQF
j_call: TRBJ1-6; v_call: TRBV27; d_call: .; cdr3_aa: ASKEETGNSPLH
j_call: TRBJ1-1; v_call: TRBV19; d_call: .; cdr3_aa: ASSTRTRSYIMNTEAF
j_call: TRBJ2-7; v_call: TRBV4-1; d_call: .; cdr3_aa: ASSQDLETGLYEQY
j_call: TRBJ2-3; v_call: TRBV7-2; d_call: TRBD2; cdr3_aa: ASRLSGGTDTQY